This TCR beta chain was documented in a study of T cells after yellow fever vaccination. Study results and caveats: Overlap between CD4 and CD8 compartments was detected for a small share of clonotypes.

Generation of TCR cDNA used 5'RACE template switching (which added a universal primer site and UMIs). TCRdb reanalysed the 5' RACE reads using MiXCR and keeps one entry per CDR3 protein. The sample has about 160,000 distinct CDR3 sequences; approximately 9.9% are singletons. This clonotype was recorded a few times. Its antigen is unknown. The CDR3 is made up of 14 amino acids. Trimming took 6 bases from V and 9 from J; bases not matched to a gene: 7. Specimen: CD8+ T cells sorted from PBMCs, collected 45 days after the yellow fever booster vaccination. V is TRBV12-3 or TRBV12-4 and J is TRBJ2-1, with 11 bases lining up with TRBD2. The clonotype originates from a man younger than 35 who received the YFV17D yellow fever vaccine. The CDR3 loop is CASSLAGGSVEQFF. The CDR3 DNA reads as TGTGCCAGCAGCCTAGCGGGGGGCTCTGTTGAGCAGTTCTTC.